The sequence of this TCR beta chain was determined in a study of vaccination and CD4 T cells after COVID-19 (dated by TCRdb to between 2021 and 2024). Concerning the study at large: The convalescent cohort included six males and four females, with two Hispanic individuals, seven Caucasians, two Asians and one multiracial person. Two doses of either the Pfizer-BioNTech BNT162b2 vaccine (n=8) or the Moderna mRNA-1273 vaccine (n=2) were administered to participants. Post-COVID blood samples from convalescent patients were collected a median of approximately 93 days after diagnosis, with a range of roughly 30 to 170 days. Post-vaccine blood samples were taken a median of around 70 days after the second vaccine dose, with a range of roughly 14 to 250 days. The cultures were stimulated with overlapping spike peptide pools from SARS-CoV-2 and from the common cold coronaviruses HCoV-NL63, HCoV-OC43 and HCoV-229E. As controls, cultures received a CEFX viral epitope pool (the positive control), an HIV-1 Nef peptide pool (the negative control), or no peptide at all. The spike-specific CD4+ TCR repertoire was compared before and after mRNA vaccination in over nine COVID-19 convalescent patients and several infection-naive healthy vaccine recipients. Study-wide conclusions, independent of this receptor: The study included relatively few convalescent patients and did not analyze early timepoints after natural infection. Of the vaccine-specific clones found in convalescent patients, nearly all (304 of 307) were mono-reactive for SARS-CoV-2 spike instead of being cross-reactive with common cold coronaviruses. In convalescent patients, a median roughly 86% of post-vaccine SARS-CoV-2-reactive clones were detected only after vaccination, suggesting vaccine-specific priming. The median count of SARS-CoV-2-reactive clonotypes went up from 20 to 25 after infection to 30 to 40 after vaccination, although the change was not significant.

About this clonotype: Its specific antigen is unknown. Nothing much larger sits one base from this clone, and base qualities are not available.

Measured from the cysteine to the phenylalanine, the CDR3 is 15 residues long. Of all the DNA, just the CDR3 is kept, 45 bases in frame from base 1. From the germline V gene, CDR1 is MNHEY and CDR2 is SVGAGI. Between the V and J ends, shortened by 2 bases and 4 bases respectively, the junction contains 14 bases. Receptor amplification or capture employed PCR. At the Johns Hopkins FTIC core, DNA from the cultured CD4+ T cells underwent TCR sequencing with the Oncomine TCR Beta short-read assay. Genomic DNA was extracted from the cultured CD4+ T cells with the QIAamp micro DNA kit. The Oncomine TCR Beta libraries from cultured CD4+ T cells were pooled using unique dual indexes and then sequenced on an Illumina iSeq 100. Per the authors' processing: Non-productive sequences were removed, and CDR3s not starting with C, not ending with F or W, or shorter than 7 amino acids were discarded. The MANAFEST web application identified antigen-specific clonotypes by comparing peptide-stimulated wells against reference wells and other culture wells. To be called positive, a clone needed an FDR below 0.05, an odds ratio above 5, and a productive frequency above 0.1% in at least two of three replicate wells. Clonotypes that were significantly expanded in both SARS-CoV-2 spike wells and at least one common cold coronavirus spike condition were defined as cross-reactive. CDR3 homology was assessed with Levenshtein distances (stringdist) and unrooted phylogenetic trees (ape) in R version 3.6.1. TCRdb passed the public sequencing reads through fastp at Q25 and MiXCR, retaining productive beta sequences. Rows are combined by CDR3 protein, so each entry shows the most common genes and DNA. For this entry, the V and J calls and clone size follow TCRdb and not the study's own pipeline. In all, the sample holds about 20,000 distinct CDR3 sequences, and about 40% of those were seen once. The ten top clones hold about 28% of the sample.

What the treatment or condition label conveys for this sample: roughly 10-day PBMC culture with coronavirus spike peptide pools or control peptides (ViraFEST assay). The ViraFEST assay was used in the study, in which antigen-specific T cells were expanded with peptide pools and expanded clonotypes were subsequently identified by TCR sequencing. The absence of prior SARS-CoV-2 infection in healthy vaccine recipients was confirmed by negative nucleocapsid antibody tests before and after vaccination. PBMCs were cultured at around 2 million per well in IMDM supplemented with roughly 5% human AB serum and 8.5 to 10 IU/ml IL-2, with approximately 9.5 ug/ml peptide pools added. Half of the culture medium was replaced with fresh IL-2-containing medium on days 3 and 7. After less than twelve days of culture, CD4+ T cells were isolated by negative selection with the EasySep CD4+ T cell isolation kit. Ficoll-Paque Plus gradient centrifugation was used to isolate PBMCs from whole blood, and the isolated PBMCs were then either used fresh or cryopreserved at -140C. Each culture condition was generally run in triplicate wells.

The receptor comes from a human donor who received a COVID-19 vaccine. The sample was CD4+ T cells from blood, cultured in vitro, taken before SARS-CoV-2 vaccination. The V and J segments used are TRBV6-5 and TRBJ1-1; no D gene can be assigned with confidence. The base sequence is TGTGCCAGCAGTTACCGGGCGGGTTGGGGCACTGAAGCTTTCTTT. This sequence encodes CASSYRAGWGTEAFF.